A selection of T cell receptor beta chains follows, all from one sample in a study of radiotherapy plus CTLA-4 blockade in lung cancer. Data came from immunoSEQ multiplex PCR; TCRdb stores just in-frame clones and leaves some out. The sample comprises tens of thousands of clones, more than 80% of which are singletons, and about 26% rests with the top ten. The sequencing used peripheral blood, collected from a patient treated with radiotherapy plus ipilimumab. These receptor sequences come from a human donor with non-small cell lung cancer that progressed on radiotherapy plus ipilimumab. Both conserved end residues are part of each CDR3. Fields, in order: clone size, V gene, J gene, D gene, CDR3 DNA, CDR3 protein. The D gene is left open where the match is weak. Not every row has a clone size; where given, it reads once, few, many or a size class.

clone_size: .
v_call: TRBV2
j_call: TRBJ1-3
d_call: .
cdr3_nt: TGTGCCGGCCGCGGGTCTCTCGGAAACACCATATATTTT
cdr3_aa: CAGRGSLGNTIYF

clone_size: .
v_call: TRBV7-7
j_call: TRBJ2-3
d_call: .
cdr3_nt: TGTGCTAGCAGCTTAGATACTTACACAGATACGCAGTATTTT
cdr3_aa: CASSLDTYTDTQYF

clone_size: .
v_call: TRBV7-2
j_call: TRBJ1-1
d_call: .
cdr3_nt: TGTGCCAGCAGCTTTACTACAGGGAACACTGAAGCTTTCTTT
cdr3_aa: CASSFTTGNTEAFF

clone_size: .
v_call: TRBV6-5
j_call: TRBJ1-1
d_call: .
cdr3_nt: TGTGCCAGCAGTTACTCGAGAGGGAATACTGAAGCTTTCTTT
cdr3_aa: CASSYSRGNTEAFF

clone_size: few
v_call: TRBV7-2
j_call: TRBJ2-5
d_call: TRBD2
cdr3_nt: TGTGCCAGCAGCGCTCTCGGACTAGCGGGGCTCGGGACCCAGTACTTC
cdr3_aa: CASSALGLAGLGTQYF

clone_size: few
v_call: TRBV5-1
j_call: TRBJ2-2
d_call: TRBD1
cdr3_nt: TGCGCCAGCACATCGACAGGGACCCCACAGCTAGAAGGGGAGCTGTTTTTT
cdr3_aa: CASTSTGTPQLEGELFF

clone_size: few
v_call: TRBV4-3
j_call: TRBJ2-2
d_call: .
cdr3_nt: TGCGCCAGCAGCCAGGGACTGGCGGGGAGTTCGAACACCGGGGAGCTGTTTTTT
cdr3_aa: CASSQGLAGSSNTGELFF

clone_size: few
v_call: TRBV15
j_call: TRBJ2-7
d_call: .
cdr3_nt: TGTGCCACCAGCAGAGGCTGGGAGCCTTACGAGCAGTACTTC
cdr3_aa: CATSRGWEPYEQYF

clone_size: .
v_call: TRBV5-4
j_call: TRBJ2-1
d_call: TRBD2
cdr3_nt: TGTGCCACCACTAGCGGGGGCGTCAATGAGCAGTTCTTC
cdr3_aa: CATTSGGVNEQFF

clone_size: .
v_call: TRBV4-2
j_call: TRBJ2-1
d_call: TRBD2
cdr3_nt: TGTGCCAGCAGCCAAGTCGGGCTAGCGGGGGGGCCTCGCGAGCAGTTCTTC
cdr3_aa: CASSQVGLAGGPREQFF

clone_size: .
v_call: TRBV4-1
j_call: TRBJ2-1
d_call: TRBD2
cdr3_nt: TGCGCCAGCAGCAAGGGCGGGGGGGGAGTTTACGACAATGAGCAGTTCTTC
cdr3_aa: CASSKGGGGVYDNEQFF

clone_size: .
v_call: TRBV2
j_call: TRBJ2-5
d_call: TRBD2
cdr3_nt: TGTGCCAGCAGCGGGACTAGCGGCCAAGAGACCCAGTACTTC
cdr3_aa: CASSGTSGQETQYF

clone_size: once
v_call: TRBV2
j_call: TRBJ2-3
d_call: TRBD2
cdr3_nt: TGTGCCAGCAGTTGGGCGGGGGGTTCCACAGATACGCAGTATTTT
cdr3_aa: CASSWAGGSTDTQYF

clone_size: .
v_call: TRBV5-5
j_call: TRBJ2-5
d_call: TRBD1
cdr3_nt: TGTGCCAGCACGGGACAGGGGGCCGCGGAGACCCAGTACTTC
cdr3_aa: CASTGQGAAETQYF

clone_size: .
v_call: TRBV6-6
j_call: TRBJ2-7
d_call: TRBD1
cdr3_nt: TGTGCCAGCAGCCTGGACAGGGCCACCTACGAGCAGTACTTC
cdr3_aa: CASSLDRATYEQYF

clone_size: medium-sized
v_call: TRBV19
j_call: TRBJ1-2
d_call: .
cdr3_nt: TGTGCCAGTCAGCGGGCTAACTATGGCTACACCTTC
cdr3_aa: CASQRANYGYTF

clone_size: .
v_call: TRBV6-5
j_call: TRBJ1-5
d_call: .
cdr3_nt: TGTGCCAGCAGCCTCCGGGGGAGGAATCAGCCCCAGCATTTT
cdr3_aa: CASSLRGRNQPQHF

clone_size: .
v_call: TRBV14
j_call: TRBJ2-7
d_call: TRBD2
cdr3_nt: TGTGCCAGCAGCCTGGGACTAGCGGGGGGCGAGCAGTACTTC
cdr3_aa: CASSLGLAGGEQYF

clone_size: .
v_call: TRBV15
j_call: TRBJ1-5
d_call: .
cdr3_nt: TGTGCCACCGCCCAGGAAAATCAGCCCCAGCATTTT
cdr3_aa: CATAQENQPQHF

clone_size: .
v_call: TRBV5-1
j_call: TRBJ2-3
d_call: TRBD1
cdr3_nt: TGCGCCAGCAGCCCAGGGGGCGGGTACGGCACAGATACGCAGTATTTT
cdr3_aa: CASSPGGGYGTDTQYF

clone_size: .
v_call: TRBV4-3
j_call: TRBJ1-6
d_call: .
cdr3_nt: TGCGCCAGCAGCCAAGCCCTGGGGGGGGCCGAAGAATCACCCCTCCACTTT
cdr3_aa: CASSQALGGAEESPLHF

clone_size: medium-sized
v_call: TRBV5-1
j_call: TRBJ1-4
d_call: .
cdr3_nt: TGCGCCAGCAGCTTGGGACAGCCTTCAACTAATGAAAAACTGTTTTTT
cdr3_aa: CASSLGQPSTNEKLFF

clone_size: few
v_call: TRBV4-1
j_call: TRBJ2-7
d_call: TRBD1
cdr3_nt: TGCGCCAGCAGCCAAGGGGACAGGGAGGTCTACGAGCAGTACTTC
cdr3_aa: CASSQGDREVYEQYF

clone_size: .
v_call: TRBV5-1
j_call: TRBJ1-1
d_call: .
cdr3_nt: TGCGCCAGCAGCTTAGTAGCGGGGGGGACTGAAGCTTTCTTT
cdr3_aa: CASSLVAGGTEAFF

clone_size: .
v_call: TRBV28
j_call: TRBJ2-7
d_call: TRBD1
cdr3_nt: TGTGCCAGCAACTCCGCGGGACAGGGGGCCAACGAGCAGTACTTC
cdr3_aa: CASNSAGQGANEQYF

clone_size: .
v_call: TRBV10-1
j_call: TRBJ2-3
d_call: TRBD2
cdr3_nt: TGCGCCAGCTCTTTAGCGGGGGGGCCGACAGATACGCAGTATTTT
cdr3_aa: CASSLAGGPTDTQYF

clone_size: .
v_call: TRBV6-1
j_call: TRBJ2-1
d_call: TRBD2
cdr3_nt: TGTGCCAGCAGACTAGCGGATCTCTACAATGAGCAGTTCTTC
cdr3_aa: CASRLADLYNEQFF

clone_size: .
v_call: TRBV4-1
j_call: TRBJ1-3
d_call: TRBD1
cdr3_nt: TGCGCCAGCAGCCGAAGTACAGGGGGCGGCACCGGAAACACCATATATTTT
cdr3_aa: CASSRSTGGGTGNTIYF

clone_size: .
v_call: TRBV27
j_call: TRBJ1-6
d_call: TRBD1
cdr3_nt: TGTGCCAGCAGTTTAAGACAGGGTATCCCACCCCTCCACTTT
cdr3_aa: CASSLRQGIPPLHF

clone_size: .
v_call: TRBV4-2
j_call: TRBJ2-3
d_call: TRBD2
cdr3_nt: TGTGCCAGCAGCCAAGACGATAGCGGGGGTCGCACAGATACGCAGTATTTT
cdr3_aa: CASSQDDSGGRTDTQYF

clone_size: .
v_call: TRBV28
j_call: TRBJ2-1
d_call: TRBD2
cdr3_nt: TGTGCCAGCAGAAAAAGGACTAGCGGGGGGCCGGTGTACAATGAGCAGTTCTTC
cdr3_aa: CASRKRTSGGPVYNEQFF

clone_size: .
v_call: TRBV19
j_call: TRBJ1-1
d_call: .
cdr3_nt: TGTGCCAGTAGTATAGTCGGTGAAGCTTTCTTT
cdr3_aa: CASSIVGEAFF

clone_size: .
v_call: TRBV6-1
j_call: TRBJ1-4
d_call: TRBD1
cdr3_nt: TGTGCCAGCAGTGAGGGGACAGGGGTCGAAAAACTGTTTTTT
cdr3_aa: CASSEGTGVEKLFF

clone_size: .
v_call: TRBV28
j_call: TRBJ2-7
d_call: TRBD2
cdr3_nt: TGTGCCAGCGATCGATCGGCGGGGGGGTTCGAGCAGTACTTC
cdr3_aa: CASDRSAGGFEQYF

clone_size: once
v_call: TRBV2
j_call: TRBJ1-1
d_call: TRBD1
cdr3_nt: TGTGCCAGCAGCCTGAACAGGGGAACTGAAGCTTTCTTT
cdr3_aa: CASSLNRGTEAFF

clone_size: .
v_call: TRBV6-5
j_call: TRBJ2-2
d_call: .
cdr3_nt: TGTGCCAGCAAGACGGAACAGAAGAACACCGGGGAGCTGTTTTTT
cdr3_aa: CASKTEQKNTGELFF

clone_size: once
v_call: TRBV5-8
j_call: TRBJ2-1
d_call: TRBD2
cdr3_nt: TGTGCCAGCAGCGTTGGGACTAGCGGGGTGGGGGTTGAGCAGTTCTTC
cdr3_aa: CASSVGTSGVGVEQFF

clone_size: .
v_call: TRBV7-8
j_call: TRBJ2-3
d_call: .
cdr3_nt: TGTGCCAGCAGCCAGACTTATAAAACAGATACGCAGTATTTT
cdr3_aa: CASSQTYKTDTQYF

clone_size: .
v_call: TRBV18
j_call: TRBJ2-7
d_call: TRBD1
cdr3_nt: TGTGCCAGCGCCCCGGGACAGGGCTACGAGCAGTACTTC
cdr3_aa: CASAPGQGYEQYF

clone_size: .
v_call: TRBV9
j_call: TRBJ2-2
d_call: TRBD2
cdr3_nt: TGTGCCAGCAGCCCCCGGGGAGGGGCGCCCACCGGGGAGCTGTTTTTT
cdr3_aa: CASSPRGGAPTGELFF

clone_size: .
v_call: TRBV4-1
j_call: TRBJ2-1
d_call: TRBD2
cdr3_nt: TGCGCCAGCAGCCATCGGGGGGGACTAGCGGGATCAAATGAGCAGTTCTTC
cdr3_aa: CASSHRGGLAGSNEQFF

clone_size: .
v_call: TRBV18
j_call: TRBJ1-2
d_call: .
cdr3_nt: TGTGCCAGCTGTAAGTCCCCAGGGAACTATGGCTACACCTTC
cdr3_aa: CASCKSPGNYGYTF

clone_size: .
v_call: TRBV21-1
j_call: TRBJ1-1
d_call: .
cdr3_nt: TGTGCCAGCAGCATGAAGGACAGCAACACTGAAGCTTTCTTT
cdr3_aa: CASSMKDSNTEAFF

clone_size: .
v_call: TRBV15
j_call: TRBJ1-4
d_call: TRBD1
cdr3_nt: TGTGCCACCAGCAGCGGACAGGGTGAAGATGAAAAACTGTTTTTT
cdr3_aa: CATSSGQGEDEKLFF

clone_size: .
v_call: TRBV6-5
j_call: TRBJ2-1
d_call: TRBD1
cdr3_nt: TGTGCCAGCAGCTGGGGCCGGACAGGGGATCAGTTCTTC
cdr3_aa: CASSWGRTGDQFF